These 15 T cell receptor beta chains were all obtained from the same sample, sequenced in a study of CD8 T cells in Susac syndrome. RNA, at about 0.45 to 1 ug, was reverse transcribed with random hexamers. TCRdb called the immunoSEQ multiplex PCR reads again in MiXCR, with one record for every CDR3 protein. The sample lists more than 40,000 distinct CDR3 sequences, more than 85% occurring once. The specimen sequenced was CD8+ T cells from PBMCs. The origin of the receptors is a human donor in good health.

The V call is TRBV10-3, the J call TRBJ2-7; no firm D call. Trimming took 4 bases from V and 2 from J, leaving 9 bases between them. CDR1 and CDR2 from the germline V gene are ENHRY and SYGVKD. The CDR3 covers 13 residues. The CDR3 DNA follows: TGTGCCATCAGTGGGGCGGAAACCTACGAGCAGTACTTC. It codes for CAISGAETYEQYF.

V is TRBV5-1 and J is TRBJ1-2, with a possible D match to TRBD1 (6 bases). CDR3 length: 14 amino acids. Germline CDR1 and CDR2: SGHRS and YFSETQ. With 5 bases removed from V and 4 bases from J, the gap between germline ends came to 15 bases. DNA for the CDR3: TGCGCCAGCAGTCCCGAGACAGGTCCCTATGGCTACACCTTC. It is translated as CASSPETGPYGYTF. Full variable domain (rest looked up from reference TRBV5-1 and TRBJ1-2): KAGVTQTPRYLIKTRGQQVTLSCSPISGHRSVSWYQQTPGQGLQFLFEYFSETQRNKGNFPGRFSGRQFSNSRSEMNVSTLELGDSALYLCASSPETGPYGYTFGSGTRLTVV.

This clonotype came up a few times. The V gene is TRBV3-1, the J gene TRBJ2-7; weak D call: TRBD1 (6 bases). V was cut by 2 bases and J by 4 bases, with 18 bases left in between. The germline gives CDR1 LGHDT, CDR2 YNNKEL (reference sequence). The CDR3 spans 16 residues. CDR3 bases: TGTGCCAGCAGCCAACATCGGGAAACAGGGTCATACGAGCAGTACTTC. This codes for CASSQHRETGSYEQYF.

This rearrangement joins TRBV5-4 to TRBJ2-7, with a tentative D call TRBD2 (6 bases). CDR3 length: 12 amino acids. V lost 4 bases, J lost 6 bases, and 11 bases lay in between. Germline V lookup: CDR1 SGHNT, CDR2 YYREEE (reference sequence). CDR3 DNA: TGTGCCAGCAGCGTCGGGAGTCTCGAGCAGTACTTC. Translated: CASSVGSLEQYF. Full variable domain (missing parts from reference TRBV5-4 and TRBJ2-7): ETGVTQSPTHLIKTRGQQVTLRCSSQSGHNTVSWYQQALGQGPQFIFQYYREEENGRGNFPPRFSGLQFPNYSSELNVNALELDDSALYLCASSVGSLEQYFGPGTRLTVT.

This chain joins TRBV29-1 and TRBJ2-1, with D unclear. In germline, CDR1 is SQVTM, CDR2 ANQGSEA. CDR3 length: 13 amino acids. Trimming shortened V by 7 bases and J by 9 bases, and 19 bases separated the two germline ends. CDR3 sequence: CSAPKARVGEQFF. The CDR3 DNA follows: TGCAGCGCCCCCAAGGCTCGGGTCGGTGAGCAGTTCTTC.

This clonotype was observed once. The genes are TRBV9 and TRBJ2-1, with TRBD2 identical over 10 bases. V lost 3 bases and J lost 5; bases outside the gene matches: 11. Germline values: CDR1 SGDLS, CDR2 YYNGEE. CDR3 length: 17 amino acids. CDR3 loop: CASSDKTGTSVNNEQFF. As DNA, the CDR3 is TGTGCCAGCAGCGACAAGACCGGGACTAGCGTCAACAATGAGCAGTTCTTC.

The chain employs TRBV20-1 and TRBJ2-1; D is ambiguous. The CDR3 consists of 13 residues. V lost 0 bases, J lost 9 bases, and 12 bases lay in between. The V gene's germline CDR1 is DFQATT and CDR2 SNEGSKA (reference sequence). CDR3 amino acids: CSARDQKWAEQFF. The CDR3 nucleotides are TGCAGTGCTAGAGACCAGAAGTGGGCTGAGCAGTTCTTC.

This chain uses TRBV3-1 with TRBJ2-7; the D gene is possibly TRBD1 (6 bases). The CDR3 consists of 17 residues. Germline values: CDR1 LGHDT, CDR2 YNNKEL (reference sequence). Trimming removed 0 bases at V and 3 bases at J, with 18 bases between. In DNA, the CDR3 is TGTGCCAGCAGCCAAGATTTCAGGCTAGGGGGAGACTACGAGCAGTACTTC. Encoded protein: CASSQDFRLGGDYEQYF.

Written as DNA, the CDR3 is TGTGCCAGCAGTTCCCTAACGCAGGTCAATGAGCAGTTCTTC. It specifies CASSSLTQVNEQFF. The chain couples TRBV28 to TRBJ2-1; D gene uncertain. Between the trimmed V and J ends, which lost 4 bases and 6 bases, there was a span of 13 bases. CDR1 and CDR2 from the germline V gene are MDHEN and SYDVKM. This CDR3 spans 14 amino acids.

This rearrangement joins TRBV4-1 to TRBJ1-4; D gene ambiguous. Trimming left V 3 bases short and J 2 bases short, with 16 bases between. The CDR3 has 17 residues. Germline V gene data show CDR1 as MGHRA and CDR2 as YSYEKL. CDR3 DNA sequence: TGCGCCAGCAGCCATCAAACCGTGGTGGGGACTAATGAAAAACTGTTTTTT. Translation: CASSHQTVVGTNEKLFF.

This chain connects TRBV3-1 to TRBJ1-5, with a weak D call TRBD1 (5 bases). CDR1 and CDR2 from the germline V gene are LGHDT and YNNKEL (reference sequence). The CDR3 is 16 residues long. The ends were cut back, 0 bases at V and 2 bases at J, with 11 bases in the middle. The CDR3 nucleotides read TGTGCCAGCAGCCAAGATGCGGGGCTGGGCAATCAGCCCCAGCATTTT. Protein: CASSQDAGLGNQPQHF.

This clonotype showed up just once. The CDR3 DNA is TGTGCCAGCAGTTTAATTGGGACAGGGTTTTCGAATGAGCAGTACTTC. Residues: CASSLIGTGFSNEQYF. The V and J genes are TRBV28 and TRBJ2-7, with 9 bases lining up with TRBD1. Germline V lookup: CDR1 MDHEN, CDR2 SYDVKM. The CDR3 spans 16 residues. Losses at the gene ends were 2 bases for V and 7 bases for J; bases not matched to a gene: 12.

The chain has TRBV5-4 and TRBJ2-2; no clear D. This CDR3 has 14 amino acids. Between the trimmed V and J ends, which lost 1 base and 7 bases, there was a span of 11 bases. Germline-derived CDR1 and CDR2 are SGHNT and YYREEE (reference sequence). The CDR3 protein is CASSLWPLGGELFF. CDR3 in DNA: TGTGCCAGCAGCTTGTGGCCCCTCGGCGGGGAGCTGTTTTTT. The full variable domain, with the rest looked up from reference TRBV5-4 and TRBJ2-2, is ETGVTQSPTHLIKTRGQQVTLRCSSQSGHNTVSWYQQALGQGPQFIFQYYREEENGRGNFPPRFSGLQFPNYSSELNVNALELDDSALYLCASSLWPLGGELFFGEGSRLTVL.

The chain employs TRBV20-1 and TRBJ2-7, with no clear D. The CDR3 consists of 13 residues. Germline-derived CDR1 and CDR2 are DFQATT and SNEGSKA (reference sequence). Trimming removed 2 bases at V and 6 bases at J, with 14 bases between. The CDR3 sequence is CSARLIGLIEQYF. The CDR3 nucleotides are TGCAGTGCTAGACTTATCGGGCTGATCGAGCAGTACTTC.

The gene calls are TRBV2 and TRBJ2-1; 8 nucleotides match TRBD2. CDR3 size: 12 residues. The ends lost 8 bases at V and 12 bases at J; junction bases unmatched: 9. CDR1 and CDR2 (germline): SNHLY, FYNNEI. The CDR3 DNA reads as TGTGCCAGCCTTCGAGCGGGAGAAGGGCAGTTCTTC. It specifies CASLRAGEGQFF.